This paragraph covers one T cell receptor beta chain sequence. The data stem from a study of blood T cell repertoires in COVID-19. The V gene's germline CDR1 is SEHNR and CDR2 FQNEAQ (reference sequence). This CDR3 contains 14 residues. Trimming stripped 3 bases from V and 13 bases from J, with 21 bases between. The table came from immunoSEQ multiplex PCR; TCRdb's copy has only in-frame clones and leaves some out. This repertoire shows approximately 90,000 clones, approximately 86% found once; its top ten account for approximately 6.8%. The chain carries TRBV7-9 and TRBJ1-2; D is unclear. This clonotype was obtained from a man between 60 and 70 years old with acute or convalescent COVID-19. Sequencing was done on a sample of peripheral blood. The chain's CDR3 is CASSLSGLPMEGTF. CDR3 nucleotides: TGTGCCAGCAGCTTGTCAGGTCTCCCTATGGAAGGCACCTTC.